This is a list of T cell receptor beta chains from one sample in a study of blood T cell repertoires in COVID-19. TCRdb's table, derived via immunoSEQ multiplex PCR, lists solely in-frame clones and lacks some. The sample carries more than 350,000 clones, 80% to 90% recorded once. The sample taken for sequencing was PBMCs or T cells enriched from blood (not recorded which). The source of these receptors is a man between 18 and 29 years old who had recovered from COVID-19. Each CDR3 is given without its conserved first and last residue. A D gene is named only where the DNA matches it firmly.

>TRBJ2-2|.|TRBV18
ASSPRGTGTGELF
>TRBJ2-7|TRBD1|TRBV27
ASSFLTGGGKLGEQY
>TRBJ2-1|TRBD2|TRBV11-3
ASSLGERDHNEQF
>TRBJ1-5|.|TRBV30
AWGSRVSPVQPQH
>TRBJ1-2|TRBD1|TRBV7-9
ASSPGTGGFYGYT
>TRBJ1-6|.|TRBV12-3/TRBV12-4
ASSFREGSPLH
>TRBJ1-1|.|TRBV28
ASSSGGGATEAF
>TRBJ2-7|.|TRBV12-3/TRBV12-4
ASSPGTPYEQY
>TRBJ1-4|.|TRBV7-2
ASSSRQANEKLF
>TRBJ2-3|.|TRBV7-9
ASSPTPATQY
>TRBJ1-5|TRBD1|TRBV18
ASSPLGTGDQPQH
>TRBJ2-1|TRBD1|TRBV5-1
ASSPWDRSYNEQF
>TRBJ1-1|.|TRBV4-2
ASSQEGTLNTEAF
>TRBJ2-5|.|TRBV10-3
AISEEQGGETQY
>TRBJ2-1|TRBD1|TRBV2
ASRDRGPLYNEQF
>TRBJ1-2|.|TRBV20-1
SAIEAYYGYT
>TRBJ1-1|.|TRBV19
ASAGRDGRAEAF
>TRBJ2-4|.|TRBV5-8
ASSPDSGGKNIQY
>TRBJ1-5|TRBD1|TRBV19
ASSINRGDQPQH
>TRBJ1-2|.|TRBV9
ASSLTDKFNPYGYT
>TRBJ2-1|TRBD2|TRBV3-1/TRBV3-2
ASNLAGGGNEQF
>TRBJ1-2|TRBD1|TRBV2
ASNADREAGSGYGYT
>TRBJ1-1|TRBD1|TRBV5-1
ASSLPVRDRDMNTEAF
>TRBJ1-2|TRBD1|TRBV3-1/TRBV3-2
ASSQDMRTGLFYGYT
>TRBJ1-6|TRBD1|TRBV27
ASSTGDSPLH
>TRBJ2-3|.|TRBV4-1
ASSLRQAGSSTDTQY
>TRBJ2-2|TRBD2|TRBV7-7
ASRLTSGYTGELF
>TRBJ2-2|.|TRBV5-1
ASSDPGIWELF
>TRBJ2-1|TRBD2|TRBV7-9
ASSLESGRAYNEQF
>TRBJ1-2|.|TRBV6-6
ASSRTGTSTNYGYT
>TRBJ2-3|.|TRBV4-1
ASSQVAVSTDTQY
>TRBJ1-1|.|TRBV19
ASSMVGNTEAF
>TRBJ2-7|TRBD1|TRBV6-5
ASSTGTAYEQY
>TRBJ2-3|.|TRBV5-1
ASRFGPPDTDTQY
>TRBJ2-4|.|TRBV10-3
AISPGLAKNIQY
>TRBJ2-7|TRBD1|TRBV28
ASSFSSTGTAEQY
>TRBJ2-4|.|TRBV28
ASSLQENAALLAKNIQY
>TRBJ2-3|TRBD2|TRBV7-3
ASSLKDGGGADTQY
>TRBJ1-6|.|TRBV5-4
ASSLAGQGGSPLH
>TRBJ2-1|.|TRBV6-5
ASSYPGGEQF
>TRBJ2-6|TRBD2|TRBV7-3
ASSPRGGSGANVLT
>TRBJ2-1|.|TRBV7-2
ASSLVGGTSYNEQF
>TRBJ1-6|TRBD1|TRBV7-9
ASSLGQGATVSPLH
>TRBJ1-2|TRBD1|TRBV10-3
AISPGQGVKGYT
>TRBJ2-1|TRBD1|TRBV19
ASSRGAHRDRGRNEQF
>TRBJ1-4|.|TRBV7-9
ASSKSGFHEKLF
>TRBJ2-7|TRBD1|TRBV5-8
ASSFSWDRKSYEQY
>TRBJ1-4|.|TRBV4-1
ASSQEGGPHEKLF
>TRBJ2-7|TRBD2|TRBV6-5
ASSYLDPGGYEQY
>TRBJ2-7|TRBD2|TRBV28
ASSSPGLESFYEQY
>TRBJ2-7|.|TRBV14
ASSPLSGSTQYEQY
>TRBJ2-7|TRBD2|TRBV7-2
ASSSRTSGGTVSYEQY
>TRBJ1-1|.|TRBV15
ATSRDILNTEAF
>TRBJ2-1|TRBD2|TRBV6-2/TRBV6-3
ASSSRGGQSTLSGEQF
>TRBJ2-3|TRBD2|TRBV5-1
ASSQTSGGTDTQY
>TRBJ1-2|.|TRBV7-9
ASSLLSGARYGYT
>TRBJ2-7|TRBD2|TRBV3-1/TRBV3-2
ASSVSGEGREQY
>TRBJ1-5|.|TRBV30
AWRGQGNQPQH